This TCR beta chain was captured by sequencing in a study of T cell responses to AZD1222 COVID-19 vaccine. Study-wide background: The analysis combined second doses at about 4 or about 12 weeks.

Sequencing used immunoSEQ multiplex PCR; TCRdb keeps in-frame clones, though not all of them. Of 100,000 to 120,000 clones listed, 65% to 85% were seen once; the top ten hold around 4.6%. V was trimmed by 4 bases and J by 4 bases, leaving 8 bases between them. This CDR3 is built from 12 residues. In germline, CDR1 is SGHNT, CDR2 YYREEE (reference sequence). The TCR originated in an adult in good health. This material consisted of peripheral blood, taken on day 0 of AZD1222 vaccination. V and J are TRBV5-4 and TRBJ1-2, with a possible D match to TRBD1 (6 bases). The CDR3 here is CASSVDSYGYTF. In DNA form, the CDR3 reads TGTGCCAGCAGCGTGGACAGCTATGGCTACACCTTC.